This T cell receptor (beta chain) was captured by sequencing in a study of identical twins. Each cDNA held unique molecular identifiers, and template switching gave it a universal primer site. Using its own MiXCR run on the 5' RACE reads, TCRdb lists one record per CDR3 protein. The profile shows more than 1.5 million distinct CDR3 sequences, less than 40% of them singletons. As to this clonotype: Its specificity is not known.

Whole-study findings and limits: Researchers reported excess low generation probability among twin-shared out-of-frame alpha sequences.

Sequenced sample: cord blood. The TCR was taken from a newborn girl in good health.

The CDR3 protein is CASNPDRDPYEQYF. CDR3 nucleotide sequence: TGTGCCAGTAACCCGGACAGGGATCCCTACGAGCAGTACTTC. This sequence joins TRBV19 and TRBJ2-4, with TRBD1 matching 8 bases. Judging by the DNA end, TRBJ2-7 fits better; the J call may be wrong. The CDR3 extends over 14 amino acids. The germline V gene has CDR1 LNHDA and CDR2 SQIVND (reference sequence).